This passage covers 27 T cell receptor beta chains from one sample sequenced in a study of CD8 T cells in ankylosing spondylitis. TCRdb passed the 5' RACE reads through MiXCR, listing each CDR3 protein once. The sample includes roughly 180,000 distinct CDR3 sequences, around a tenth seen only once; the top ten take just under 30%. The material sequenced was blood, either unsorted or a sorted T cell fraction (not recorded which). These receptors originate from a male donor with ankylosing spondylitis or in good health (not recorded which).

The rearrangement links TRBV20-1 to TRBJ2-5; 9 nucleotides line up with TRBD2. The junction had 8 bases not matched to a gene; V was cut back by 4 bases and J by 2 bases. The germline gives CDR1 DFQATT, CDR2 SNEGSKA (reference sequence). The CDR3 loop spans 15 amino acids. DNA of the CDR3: TGCAGTGCTACCGCGGGACTAGCTTCTCAAGAGACCCAGTACTTC. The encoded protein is CSATAGLASQETQYF.

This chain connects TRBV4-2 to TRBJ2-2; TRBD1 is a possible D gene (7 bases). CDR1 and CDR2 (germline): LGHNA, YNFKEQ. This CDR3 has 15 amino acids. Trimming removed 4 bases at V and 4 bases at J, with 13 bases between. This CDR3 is CASSPYRGGTGELFF. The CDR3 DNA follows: TGTGCCAGCAGCCCCTACAGGGGAGGCACCGGGGAGCTGTTTTTT.

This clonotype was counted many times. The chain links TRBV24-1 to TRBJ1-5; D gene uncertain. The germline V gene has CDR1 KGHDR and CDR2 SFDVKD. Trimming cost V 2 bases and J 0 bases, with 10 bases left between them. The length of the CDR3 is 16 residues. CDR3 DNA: TGTGCCACCAGTGATTCGGGAAGGAGTAGCAATCAGCCCCAGCATTTT. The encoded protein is CATSDSGRSSNQPQHF.

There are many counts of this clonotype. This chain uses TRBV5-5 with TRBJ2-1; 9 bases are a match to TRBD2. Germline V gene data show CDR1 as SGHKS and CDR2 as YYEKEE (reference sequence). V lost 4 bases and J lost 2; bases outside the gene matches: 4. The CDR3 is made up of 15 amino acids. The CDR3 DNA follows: TGTGCCAGCAGCCCCGGACTAGCGACCTACAATGAGCAGTTCTTC. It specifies CASSPGLATYNEQFF.

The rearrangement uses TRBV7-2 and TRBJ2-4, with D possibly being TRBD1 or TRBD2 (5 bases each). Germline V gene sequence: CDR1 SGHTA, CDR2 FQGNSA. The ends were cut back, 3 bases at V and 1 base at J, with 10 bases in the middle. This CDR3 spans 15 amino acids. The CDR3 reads CASSFGTTAKNIQYF. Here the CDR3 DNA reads TGTGCCAGCAGCTTTGGGACGACTGCCAAAAACATTCAGTACTTC.

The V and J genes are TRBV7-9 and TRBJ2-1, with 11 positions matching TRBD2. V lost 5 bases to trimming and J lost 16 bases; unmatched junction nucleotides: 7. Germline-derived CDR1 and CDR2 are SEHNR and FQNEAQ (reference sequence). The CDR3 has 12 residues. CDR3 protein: CASSEGLADTFF. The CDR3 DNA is TGTGCCAGCAGCGAGGGACTAGCGGACACTTTCTTC.

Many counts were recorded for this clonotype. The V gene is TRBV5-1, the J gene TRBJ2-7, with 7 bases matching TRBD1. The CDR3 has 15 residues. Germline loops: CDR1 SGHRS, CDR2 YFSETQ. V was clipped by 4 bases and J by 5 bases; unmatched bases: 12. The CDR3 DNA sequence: TGCGCCAGCAGCCCCGCCGGAGACAGGGCGGACGAGCAGTACTTC. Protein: CASSPAGDRADEQYF.

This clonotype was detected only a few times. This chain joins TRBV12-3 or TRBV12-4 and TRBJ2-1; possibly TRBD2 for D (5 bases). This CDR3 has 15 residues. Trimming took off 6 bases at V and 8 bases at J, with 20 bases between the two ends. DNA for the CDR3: TGTGCCAGCAGCCTGGCCCGGGGTCAGGCCGATGAGCAGTTCTTC. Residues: CASSLARGQADEQFF.

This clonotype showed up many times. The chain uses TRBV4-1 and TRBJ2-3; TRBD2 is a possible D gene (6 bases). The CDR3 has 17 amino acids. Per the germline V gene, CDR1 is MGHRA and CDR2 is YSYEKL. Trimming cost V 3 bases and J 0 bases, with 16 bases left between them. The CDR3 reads CASSHETSKWSTDTQYF. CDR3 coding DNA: TGCGCCAGCAGCCATGAGACTAGTAAGTGGAGCACAGATACGCAGTATTTT.

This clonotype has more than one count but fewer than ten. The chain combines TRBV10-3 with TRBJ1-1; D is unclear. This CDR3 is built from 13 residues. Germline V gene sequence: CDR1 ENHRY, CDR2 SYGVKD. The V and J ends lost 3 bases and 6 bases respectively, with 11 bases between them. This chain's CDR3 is CAISDDFGAEAFF. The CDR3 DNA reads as TGTGCCATCAGTGATGACTTCGGCGCTGAAGCTTTCTTT.

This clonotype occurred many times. Here the CDR3 reads CAISEANQPQHF. The CDR3 DNA reads TGTGCCATCAGTGAGGCCAATCAGCCCCAGCATTTT. The gene calls are TRBV10-3 and TRBJ1-5, with unresolved D. This CDR3 has 12 amino acids. Trimming cost V 2 bases and J 3 bases, with 2 bases left between them. In germline, CDR1 is ENHRY, CDR2 SYGVKD.

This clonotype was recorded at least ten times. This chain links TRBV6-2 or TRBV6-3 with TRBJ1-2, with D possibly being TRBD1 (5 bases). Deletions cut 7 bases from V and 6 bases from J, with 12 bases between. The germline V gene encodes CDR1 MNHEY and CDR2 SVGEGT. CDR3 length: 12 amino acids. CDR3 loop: CASKDGGNGYTF. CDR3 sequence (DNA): TGTGCCAGCAAAGACGGGGGAAATGGCTACACCTTC.

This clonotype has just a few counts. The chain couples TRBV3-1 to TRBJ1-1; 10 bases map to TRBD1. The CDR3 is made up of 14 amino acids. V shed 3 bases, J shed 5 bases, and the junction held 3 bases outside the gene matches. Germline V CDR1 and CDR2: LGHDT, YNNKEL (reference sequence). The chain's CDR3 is CASSHDRGQTEAFF. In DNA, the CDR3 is TGTGCCAGCAGCCACGACAGGGGGCAAACTGAAGCTTTCTTT.

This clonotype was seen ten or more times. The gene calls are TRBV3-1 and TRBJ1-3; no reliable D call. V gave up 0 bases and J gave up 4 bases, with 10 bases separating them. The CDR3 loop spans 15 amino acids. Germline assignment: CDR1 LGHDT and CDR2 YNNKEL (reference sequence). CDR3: CASSQDPPGGNTIYF. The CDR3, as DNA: TGTGCCAGCAGCCAAGACCCACCGGGGGGAAACACCATATATTTT.

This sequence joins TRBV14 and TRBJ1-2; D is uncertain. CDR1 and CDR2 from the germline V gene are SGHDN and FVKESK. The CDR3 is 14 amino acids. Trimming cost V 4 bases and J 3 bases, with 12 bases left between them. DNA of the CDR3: TGTGCCAGCAGCCCCGGCGGCCCTTACTATGGCTACACCTTC. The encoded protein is CASSPGGPYYGYTF.

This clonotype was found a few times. The CDR3 coding sequence is TGTGCCAGCAGCTTAGGGGCGGGGGTCCAAGAGACCCAGTACTTC. Translated, it gives CASSLGAGVQETQYF. The chain has TRBV7-6 and TRBJ2-5, with TRBD2 matching 7 bases. Germline-derived CDR1 and CDR2 are SGHVS and FNYEAQ. The trim removed 1 base at V and 1 base at J, leaving 3 bases unmatched. The CDR3 has 15 residues. Full variable domain (outside the CDR3, taken from reference TRBV7-6 and TRBJ2-5): GAGVSQSPRYKVTKRGQDVALRCDPISGHVSLYWYRQALGQGPEFLTYFNYEAQQDKSGLPNDRFSAERPEGSISTLTIQRTEQRDSAMYRCASSLGAGVQETQYFGPGTRLLVL.

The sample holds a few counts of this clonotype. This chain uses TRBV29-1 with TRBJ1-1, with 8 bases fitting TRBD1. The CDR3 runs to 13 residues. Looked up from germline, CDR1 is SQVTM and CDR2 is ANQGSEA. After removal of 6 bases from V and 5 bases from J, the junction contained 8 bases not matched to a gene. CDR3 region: CSVATGGGTEAFF. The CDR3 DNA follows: TGCAGCGTCGCAACAGGGGGTGGGACTGAAGCTTTCTTT.

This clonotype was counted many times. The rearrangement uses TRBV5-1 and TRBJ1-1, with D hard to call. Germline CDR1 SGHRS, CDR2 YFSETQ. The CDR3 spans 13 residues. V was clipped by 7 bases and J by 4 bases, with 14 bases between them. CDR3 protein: CASSTNGVTEAFF. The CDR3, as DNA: TGCGCCAGCTCTACCAATGGAGTCACTGAAGCTTTCTTT.

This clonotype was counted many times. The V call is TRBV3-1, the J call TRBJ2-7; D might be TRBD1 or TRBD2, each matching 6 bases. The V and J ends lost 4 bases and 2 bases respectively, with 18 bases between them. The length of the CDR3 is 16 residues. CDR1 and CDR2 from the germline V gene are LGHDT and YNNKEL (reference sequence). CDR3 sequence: CASSPTTGRGAYEQYF. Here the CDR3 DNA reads TGTGCCAGCAGCCCCACCACAGGGCGGGGCGCCTACGAGCAGTACTTC.

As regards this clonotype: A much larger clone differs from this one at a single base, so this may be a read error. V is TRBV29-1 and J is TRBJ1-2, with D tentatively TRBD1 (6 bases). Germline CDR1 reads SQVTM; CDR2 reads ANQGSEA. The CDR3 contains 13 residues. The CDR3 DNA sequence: TGCAGCCTTCACTCCGGGGGGCCCCATGGCCACACCTTC. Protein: CSLHSGGPHGHTF.

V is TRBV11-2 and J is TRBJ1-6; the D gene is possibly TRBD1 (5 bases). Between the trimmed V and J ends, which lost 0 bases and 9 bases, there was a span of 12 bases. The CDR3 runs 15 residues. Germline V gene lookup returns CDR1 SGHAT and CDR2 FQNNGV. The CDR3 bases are TGTGCCAGCAGCTTAGATCCGAGGGGAGCTTCACCCCTCCACTTT. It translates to CASSLDPRGASPLHF. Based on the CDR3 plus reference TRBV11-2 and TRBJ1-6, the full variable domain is EAGVAQSPRYKIIEKRQSVAFWCNPISGHATLYWYQQILGQGPKLLIQFQNNGVVDDSQLPKDRFSAERLKGVDSTLKIQPAKLEDSAVYLCASSLDPRGASPLHFGNGTRLTVT.

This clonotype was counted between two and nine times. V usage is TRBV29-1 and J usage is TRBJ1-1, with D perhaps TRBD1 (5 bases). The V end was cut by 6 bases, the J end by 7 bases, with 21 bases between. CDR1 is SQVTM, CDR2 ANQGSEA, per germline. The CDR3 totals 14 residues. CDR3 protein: CSVGETGQGFEAFF. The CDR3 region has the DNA TGCAGCGTCGGGGAGACGGGGCAGGGCTTTGAAGCTTTCTTT.

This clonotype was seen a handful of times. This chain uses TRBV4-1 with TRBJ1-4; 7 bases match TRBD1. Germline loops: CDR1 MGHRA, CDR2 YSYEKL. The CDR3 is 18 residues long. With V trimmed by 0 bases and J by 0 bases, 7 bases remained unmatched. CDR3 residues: CASSQDSGRGATNEKLFF. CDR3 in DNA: TGCGCCAGCAGCCAAGATAGCGGCAGGGGGGCAACTAATGAAAAACTGTTTTTT.

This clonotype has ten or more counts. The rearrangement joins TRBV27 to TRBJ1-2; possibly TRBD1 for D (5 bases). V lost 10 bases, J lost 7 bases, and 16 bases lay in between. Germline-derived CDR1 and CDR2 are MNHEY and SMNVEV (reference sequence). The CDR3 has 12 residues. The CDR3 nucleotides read TGTGCCACGCGAGGTCTGGGGGGTGGCTACACCTTC. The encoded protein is CATRGLGGGYTF.

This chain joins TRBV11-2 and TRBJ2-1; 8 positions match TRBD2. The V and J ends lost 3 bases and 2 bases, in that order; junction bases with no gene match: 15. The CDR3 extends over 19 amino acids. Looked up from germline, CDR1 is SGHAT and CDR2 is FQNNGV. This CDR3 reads CASSFRELAVLFPYNEQFF. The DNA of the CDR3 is TGTGCCAGCAGCTTCAGGGAACTAGCGGTCTTATTTCCCTACAATGAGCAGTTCTTC.

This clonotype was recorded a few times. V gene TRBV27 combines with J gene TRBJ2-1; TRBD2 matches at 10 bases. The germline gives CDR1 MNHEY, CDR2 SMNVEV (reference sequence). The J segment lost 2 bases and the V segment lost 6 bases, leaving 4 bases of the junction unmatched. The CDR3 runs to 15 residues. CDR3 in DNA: TGTGCCAGCAGCTACGGACTAGCGGCCTACAATGAGCAGTTCTTC. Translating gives CASSYGLAAYNEQFF.

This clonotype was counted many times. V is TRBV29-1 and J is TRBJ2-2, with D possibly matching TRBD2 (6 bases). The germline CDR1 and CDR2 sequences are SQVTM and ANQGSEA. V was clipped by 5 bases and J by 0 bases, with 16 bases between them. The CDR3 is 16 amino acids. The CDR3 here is CSVSLISGANTGELFF. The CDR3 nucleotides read TGCAGCGTTTCCCTAATTAGCGGAGCGAACACCGGGGAGCTGTTTTTT.